This is a list of T cell receptor beta chains from one sample in a study of cytomegalovirus exposure and HLA in healthy donors. TCRdb keeps only in-frame clones here, not all; method: immunoSEQ multiplex PCR. The sample lists 130,000 to 150,000 clones; around 81% were seen once. Sequenced input: PBMCs. These receptors originate from a man aged 40-50 years in good health and CMV-seropositive. CDR3s leave out the opening cysteine and the closing phenylalanine or tryptophan. The D gene is left open where the match is weak.

D: TRBD1; J: TRBJ1-1; V: TRBV6-6; CDR3: ASSYGTGSPEAF
D: TRBD1; J: TRBJ2-7; V: TRBV28; CDR3: ASRRDREKVY
D: TRBD1; J: TRBJ1-1; V: TRBV19; CDR3: ASSIDLGGQSEAF
D: TRBD1; J: TRBJ2-6; V: TRBV5-4; CDR3: ASSGQGALGANVLT
D: NA; J: TRBJ1-3; V: TRBV6-5; CDR3: ASSYSRGRSGNTIY
D: TRBD2; J: TRBJ2-7; V: TRBV15; CDR3: ATSSPQRGTSEQY
D: TRBD1; J: TRBJ2-3; V: TRBV7-7; CDR3: ASSSQGATDTQY
D: NA; J: TRBJ2-3; V: TRBV5-6; CDR3: ASSLDLSTDTQY
D: NA; J: TRBJ2-3; V: TRBV6-1; CDR3: ASSSGGGTDTQY
D: TRBD2; J: TRBJ2-7; V: TRBV5-6; CDR3: ASSSYRLAGGNEQY
D: NA; J: TRBJ2-7; V: TRBV19; CDR3: ASSIRRSYEQY
D: NA; J: TRBJ1-2; V: TRBV27; CDR3: ASSLGGVGNYGYT
D: TRBD1; J: TRBJ1-5; V: TRBV6-5; CDR3: ASSTGVEYQPQH
D: TRBD1; J: TRBJ1-1; V: TRBV5-6; CDR3: ASSFGTGGAEAF
D: TRBD2; J: TRBJ2-1; V: TRBV9; CDR3: ASSARAGGLYNEQF
D: TRBD1; J: TRBJ1-2; V: TRBV4-1; CDR3: ASSQAALGQENGYT
D: TRBD1; J: TRBJ1-3; V: TRBV28; CDR3: ASRATGGPSGNTIY
D: TRBD1; J: TRBJ2-3; V: TRBV11-3; CDR3: ASSPTGRSTDTQY
D: NA; J: TRBJ2-2; V: TRBV28; CDR3: ASSNYRVSGELF
D: NA; J: TRBJ2-7; V: TRBV5-1; CDR3: ASSLAPNRAYEQY
D: TRBD2; J: TRBJ2-1; V: TRBV28; CDR3: ASSLEEGLALGNEQF
D: NA; J: TRBJ2-3; V: TRBV7-2; CDR3: ASSIRPRAVSTDTQY
D: TRBD2; J: TRBJ2-1; V: TRBV19; CDR3: ASSIEGGSSYNEQF
D: NA; J: TRBJ1-1; V: TRBV4-1; CDR3: ASSQGQGFEAF
D: TRBD2; J: TRBJ2-7; V: TRBV6-7; CDR3: ASSYRGGVSYEQY
D: NA; J: TRBJ2-5; V: TRBV4-3; CDR3: ASSQGGGPNGETQY
D: TRBD2; J: TRBJ2-7; V: TRBV27; CDR3: ASSFHRDYPYEQY
D: TRBD1; J: TRBJ2-7; V: TRBV5-1; CDR3: ASSATGGQGREQY
D: NA; J: TRBJ1-1; V: TRBV4-3; CDR3: ASSQGSGSGTEAF
D: NA; J: TRBJ1-5; V: TRBV6-1; CDR3: ASSSTPGNQPQH
D: TRBD1; J: TRBJ1-6; V: TRBV11-1; CDR3: ASSPRRGQGLASPLH
D: NA; J: TRBJ1-5; V: TRBV5-1; CDR3: ASSSSPGGYQPQH
D: TRBD1; J: TRBJ1-3; V: TRBV2; CDR3: ASQGSQGAGITGNTIY
D: TRBD1; J: TRBJ2-7; V: TRBV9; CDR3: ASSVGTGQNYEQY